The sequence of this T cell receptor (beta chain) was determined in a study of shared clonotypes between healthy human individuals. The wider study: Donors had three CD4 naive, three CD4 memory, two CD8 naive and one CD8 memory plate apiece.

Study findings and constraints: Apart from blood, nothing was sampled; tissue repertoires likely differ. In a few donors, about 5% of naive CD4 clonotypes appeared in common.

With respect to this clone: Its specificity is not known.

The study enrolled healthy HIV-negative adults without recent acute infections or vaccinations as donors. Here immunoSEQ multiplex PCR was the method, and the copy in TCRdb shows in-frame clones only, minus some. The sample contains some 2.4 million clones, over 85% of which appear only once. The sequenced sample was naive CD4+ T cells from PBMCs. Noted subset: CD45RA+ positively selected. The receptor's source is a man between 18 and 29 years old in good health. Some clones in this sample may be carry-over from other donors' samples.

The CDR3 loop reads CASSQGSRGGRETQYF. The DNA of the CDR3 is TGTGCCAGCAGCCAGGGGTCCCGAGGGGGCCGCGAGACCCAGTACTTC. J is TRBJ2-5 and V is TRBV7-2; 7 bases agree with TRBD1. The junction had 14 bases not matched to a gene; V was cut back by 5 bases and J by 5 bases. Germline assignment: CDR1 SGHTA and CDR2 FQGNSA. The CDR3 extends over 16 amino acids. Full variable domain (remainder filled in from reference TRBV7-2 and TRBJ2-5): GAGVSQSPSNKVTEKGKDVELRCDPISGHTALYWYRQSLGQGLEFLIYFQGNSAPDKSGLPSDRFSAERTGGSVSTLTIQRTQQEDSAVYLCASSQGSRGGRETQYFGPGTRLLVL.